These 31 T cell receptor beta chains came from one sample sequenced in a study of metastatic and nonmetastatic thyroid tumors. TCRdb re-called clones via MiXCR from the PCR reads. The sample lists approximately 16,000 clones, around 33% seen once, with roughly 13% in the top ten. No treatment had been given to any patient before thyroid surgery. Sequenced input: tumor tissue. These receptors were obtained from a male donor with papillary thyroid cancer or a benign thyroid nodule (not recorded which). Some clones in this sample may be carry-over from other donors' samples.

The rearrangement uses TRBV19 and TRBJ2-3; 10 bases fit TRBD2. Per germline, CDR1 LNHDA and CDR2 SQIVND (reference sequence). V dropped 7 bases and J dropped 0; count of bases not matched to a gene: 4. CDR3 length: 15 amino acids. The CDR3 sequence is CASKTSGSSTDTQYF. CDR3 bases: TGTGCCAGTAAGACTAGCGGGTCTAGCACAGATACGCAGTATTTT.

At least ten counts were recorded for this clone. The rearrangement uses TRBV6-5 and TRBJ1-1; D remains ambiguous. CDR1 and CDR2 (germline): MNHEY, SVGAGI. The V end lost 1 base, the J end lost 2 bases, and 5 bases lay between the germline ends. This CDR3 is built from 13 residues. CDR3 DNA sequence: TGTGCCAGCAGTTACTTATTCAACACTGAAGCTTTCTTT. This encodes CASSYLFNTEAFF.

This clone was found many times. CDR3 region: CASSRAKNTEAFF. The CDR3 DNA reads as TGCGCCAGCAGTCGGGCCAAGAACACTGAAGCTTTCTTT. This chain connects TRBV4-1 to TRBJ1-1; no firm D call. V shed 6 bases and J shed 1 base, with 9 bases lying between them. This CDR3 spans 13 amino acids. The germline gives CDR1 MGHRA, CDR2 YSYEKL.

V is TRBV7-9 and J is TRBJ2-7, with D possibly being TRBD1 (6 bases). The CDR3 is made up of 13 amino acids. CDR1 and CDR2 from the germline V gene are SEHNR and FQNEAQ (reference sequence). Trimming shortened V by 4 bases and J by 5 bases, and 12 bases separated the two germline ends. The CDR3 spells CASSYRPGDEQYF. The CDR3 DNA reads as TGTGCCAGCAGCTACCGCCCAGGGGACGAGCAGTACTTC.

This sequence joins TRBV12-3 or TRBV12-4 and TRBJ1-3; D is unclear. The V gene lost 1 base and the J gene lost 3 bases, with 7 bases spanning the gap. The CDR3 loop spans 14 amino acids. The CDR3 nucleotides read TGTGCCAGCAGTTTAGGAGGTTATGGAAACACCATATATTTT. This encodes CASSLGGYGNTIYF.

This clone was recorded many times. A clone one base away is much larger, so this may be a read error. The J gene is TRBJ2-1, the V gene TRBV6-5; D may correspond to TRBD1 or TRBD2 (5 bases each). Germline V lookup: CDR1 MNHEY, CDR2 SVGAGI. V lost 8 bases and J lost 8, with 13 bases in between. The CDR3 extends over 12 amino acids. The CDR3: CASARDGDEQFF. CDR3 coding DNA: TGTGCCAGCGCCCGGGACGGGGATGAGCAGTTCTTC.

In this sample, this clone turned up many times. The chain couples TRBV6-1 to TRBJ2-1; D may be TRBD2 (5 bases). CDR3 length equals 16 residues. The V gene lost 6 bases and the J gene lost 4 bases, with 19 bases spanning the gap. From germline, CDR1 is MNHNS and CDR2 SASEGT. CDR3 sequence reads: CASRHPLLALYNEQFF. CDR3 coding DNA: TGTGCCAGCAGACACCCGCTCCTAGCCCTATACAATGAGCAGTTCTTC.

This clone is medium-sized (0.01 to 0.1%). The CDR3 sequence: CATSDHLETGELFF. CDR3 nucleotide sequence: TGTGCCACCAGTGACCACCTAGAAACCGGGGAGCTGTTTTTT. The J gene is TRBJ2-2, the V gene TRBV24-1; D remains ambiguous. V lost 4 bases, J lost 5 bases, and 10 bases lay in between. The CDR3 totals 14 residues. Germline-derived CDR1 and CDR2 are KGHDR and SFDVKD.

A note on this clone: A read error may produce the germline difference seen at one junction end. DNA of the CDR3: TGTGCCAGCAGCTTAGCGGGCTCCTACGATCAGTACTTC. It specifies CASSLAGSYDQYF. V and J are TRBV11-2 and TRBJ2-7; no clear D. Germline values: CDR1 SGHAT, CDR2 FQNNGV. This CDR3 has 13 residues.

This chain links TRBV5-1 with TRBJ2-2, with TRBD2 matching over 7 bases. V lost 4 bases to trimming and J lost 5 bases; unmatched junction nucleotides: 2. Germline CDR1 SGHRS, CDR2 YFSETQ. There are 13 residues in the CDR3. DNA for the CDR3: TGCGCCAGCAGCAAGGGAGGGACCGGGGAGCTGTTTTTT. As protein: CASSKGGTGELFF.

This clone appeared many times. An end of the junction does not agree with germline; a read error may underlie this. This chain links TRBV11-2 with TRBJ2-2; 9 positions agree with TRBD1. The CDR3 has 15 amino acids. CDR1 is SGHAT, CDR2 FQNNGV, per germline. This CDR3 reads CASNLQGARTGELFF. The CDR3 region has the DNA TGTGCCAGCAACTTACAGGGGGCGCGCACCGGGGAGCTGTTTTTT. Supplemented by reference TRBV11-2 and TRBJ2-2, the full variable domain reads EAGVAQSPRYKIIEKRQSVAFWCNPISGHATLYWYQQILGQGPKLLIQFQNNGVVDDSQLPKDRFSAERLKGVDSTLKIQPAKLEDSAVYLCASNLQGARTGELFFGEGSRLTVL.

The chain joins TRBV5-1 to TRBJ2-7; 7 bases agree with TRBD2. CDR3 length: 14 amino acids. J was trimmed by 6 bases and V by 5 bases; bases with no gene match: 11. Germline V gene sequence: CDR1 SGHRS, CDR2 YFSETQ. The CDR3 loop is CASRSRTGRSEQYF. Here the CDR3 DNA reads TGCGCCAGCAGATCAAGAACCGGGAGGTCCGAGCAGTACTTC.

By its share, this clone is medium-sized. The chain employs TRBV5-1 and TRBJ2-2, with 14 nucleotides matching TRBD2. This CDR3 contains 18 residues. V shed 2 bases and J 5 bases; nucleotides not matched to a gene: 8. In germline, CDR1 is SGHRS, CDR2 YFSETQ. The CDR3 sequence: CASSFRLAGGPGTGELFF. The CDR3 DNA reads TGCGCCAGCAGCTTTCGACTAGCGGGAGGGCCGGGGACCGGGGAGCTGTTTTTT.

This clone is medium-sized by share. The chain is built from TRBV5-1 and TRBJ1-6, with 9 bases that match TRBD1. CDR1 is SGHRS, CDR2 YFSETQ, per germline. This CDR3 has 15 residues. The junction had 8 bases not matched to a gene; V was cut back by 3 bases and J by 10 bases. The CDR3 bases are TGCGCCAGCAGCTGGGGGGACAGGGCTGGCTCACCCCTCCACTTT. Protein: CASSWGDRAGSPLHF.

This clone is judged medium-sized. The chain carries TRBV12-3 or TRBV12-4 and TRBJ2-3; D tentatively reads TRBD1 or TRBD2 (6 bases each). The CDR3 length is 15 residues. Trimming shortened V by 1 base and J by 2 bases, and 10 bases separated the two germline ends. The CDR3 sequence: CASSLGGGFTDTQYF. DNA of the CDR3: TGTGCCAGCAGTTTAGGAGGGGGGTTCACAGATACGCAGTATTTT.

This clone was counted ten times or more. V is TRBV5-5 and J is TRBJ2-7; weak D call: TRBD2 (5 bases). The germline gives CDR1 SGHKS, CDR2 YYEKEE (reference sequence). The CDR3 length is 16 residues. The V and J ends lost 4 bases and 3 bases respectively, with 20 bases between them. This CDR3 is CASSPRLTSGIYEQYF. The CDR3 DNA reads as TGTGCCAGCAGCCCTCGTCTAACGTCCGGGATCTACGAGCAGTACTTC.

This clone was seen repeatedly, ten times or more. The J gene is TRBJ1-4, the V gene TRBV6-6; 7 positions match TRBD1. Unmatched junction bases numbered 8, after V lost 2 bases and J lost 8 bases. Germline V lookup: CDR1 MNHNY, CDR2 SVGAGI (reference sequence). CDR3 length: 15 residues. The CDR3 DNA follows: TGTGCCAGCAGTTACCGGGGACAGTCAGGAGAAAAACTGTTTTTT. Residues: CASSYRGQSGEKLFF.

As for this clone: Its ends do not fully match the called genes, so a read error is possible. This chain joins TRBV20-1 and TRBJ2-1, with 12 bases fitting TRBD2. The CDR3 runs 17 residues. CDR1 is DFQATT, CDR2 SNEGSKA, per germline (reference sequence). In DNA, the CDR3 is TGCAGTGCTAGCCTACTTCTAGCGGGGGGGCCACTCAATGTGCAGTTCTTC. Protein product: CSASLLLAGGPLNVQFF.

The chain links TRBV12-3 or TRBV12-4 to TRBJ2-7, with a weak D call TRBD2 (6 bases). V lost 0 bases to trimming and J lost 0 bases, with 6 bases between them. The CDR3 runs 14 residues. The DNA for the CDR3 is TGTGCCAGCAGTTTAGCGCGGGGCTCCTACGAGCAGTACTTC. Translating gives CASSLARGSYEQYF.

Details on this clone: A far larger clone is one nucleotide away, so this likely arose from a read error. The rearrangement links TRBV19 to TRBJ2-3; 9 bases match TRBD2. The CDR3 is made up of 14 amino acids. The germline gives CDR1 LNHDA, CDR2 SQIVND (reference sequence). V was pared by 7 bases and J by 5 bases, with 7 bases of the junction left unmatched. The CDR3 reads CASTTTSGRDTQYF. The CDR3 DNA reads as TGTGCCAGTACTACGACTAGCGGCAGAGATACGCAGTATTTT.

The chain's CDR3 is CASSLGTGRSYEQYF. The CDR3 DNA reads TGTGCCAGCAGCCTCGGGACAGGGCGTTCCTACGAGCAGTACTTC. V usage is TRBV5-8 and J usage is TRBJ2-7; 9 bases map to TRBD1. V was clipped by 4 bases and J by 1 base; unmatched bases: 6. Germline V gene data show CDR1 as SGHTS and CDR2 as YDEGEE. This CDR3 region has 15 residues. The full variable domain, in which reference TRBV5-8 and TRBJ2-7 provide the parts outside the CDR3, is EAGVTQSPTHLIKTRGQQATLRCSPISGHTSVYWYQQALGLGLQFLLWYDEGEERNRGNFPPRFSGRQFPNYSSELNVNALELEDSALYLCASSLGTGRSYEQYFGPGTRLTVT.

In regard to this clone: This clone may be a read error of a much larger clone one base away. This is likely a read error, given that the CDR3 carries no conserved phenylalanine or tryptophan at its end. The DNA is left out, because the CDR3 cannot be placed on it with certainty; the CDR3 is given as TCRdb lists it. This sample includes further DNA sequences coding for the same CDR3. The genes are TRBV2 and TRBJ1-5; the table's D call of TRBD1 was not tested on the DNA. Per the germline V gene, CDR1 is SNHLY and CDR2 is FYNNEI. A total of 9 residues make up the CDR3, ends included. Here the CDR3 reads CASSEVGRG.

This clone was counted ten times or more. This chain joins TRBV11-3 and TRBJ2-1; no firm D call. V dropped 3 bases and J dropped 4 bases, with 16 bases sitting between them. Germline assignment: CDR1 SGHNT and CDR2 YENEEA. The CDR3 runs 16 residues. CDR3 bases: TGTGCCAGCAGCTTTATTCCGGGCAAACGGTACAATGAGCAGTTCTTC. This encodes CASSFIPGKRYNEQFF. The entire variable domain, with the rest obtained from reference TRBV11-3 and TRBJ2-1, is as follows: EAGVVQSPRYKIIEKKQPVAFWCNPISGHNTLYWYLQNLGQGPELLIRYENEEAVDDSQLPKDRFSAERLKGVDSTLKIQPAELGDSAVYLCASSFIPGKRYNEQFFGPGTRLTVL.

Only a few counts were recorded for this clone. V gene TRBV20-1 combines with J gene TRBJ1-4, with D hard to call. Germline-derived CDR1 and CDR2 are DFQATT and SNEGSKA (reference sequence). Trimming shortened V by 2 bases and J by 4 bases, and 11 bases separated the two germline ends. The length of the CDR3 is 14 residues. CDR3 coding DNA: TGCAGTGCTAGACCCCCCGAACATAATGAAAAACTGTTTTTT. Translation gives CSARPPEHNEKLFF.

This rearrangement joins TRBV6-1 to TRBJ2-5; perhaps TRBD2 as D (6 bases). The CDR3 is 16 amino acids. Germline CDR1 MNHNS, CDR2 SASEGT. V was clipped by 0 bases and J by 4 bases, with 15 bases between them. CDR3 region: CASSEAAGLDPETQYF. CDR3 bases: TGTGCCAGCAGTGAAGCGGCGGGACTGGACCCAGAGACCCAGTACTTC.

This clone was counted between two and nine times. The chain combines TRBV10-3 with TRBJ2-5; D gene ambiguous. The CDR3 has 13 amino acids. Germline loops: CDR1 ENHRY, CDR2 SYGVKD. The V end was cut by 5 bases, the J end by 3 bases, with 10 bases between. The CDR3 bases are TGTGCCATCAGTCGGCCGCCGGAAGAGACCCAGTACTTC. It specifies CAISRPPEETQYF.

This clone was found once. The V call is TRBV7-6, the J call TRBJ2-7; TRBD1 aligns across 9 bases. Germline CDR1 is SGHVS and CDR2 is FNYEAQ. Trimming took 5 bases from V and 6 from J; bases not matched to a gene: 11. The CDR3 length is 15 residues. The CDR3 spells CASSTTIGQGREQYF. DNA for the CDR3: TGTGCCAGCAGCACCACAATCGGACAGGGGCGCGAGCAGTACTTC.

This chain links TRBV11-1 with TRBJ2-3; 8 positions match TRBD2. From germline, CDR1 is SGHAT and CDR2 FQDESV (reference sequence). The CDR3 sequence is 15 residues long. J gave up 2 bases and V 5 bases, and 6 bases lay outside the gene matches. The DNA of the CDR3 is TGTGCCAGCAGCCGGGCGGGAGGCGACACAGATACGCAGTATTTT. Translated, it gives CASSRAGGDTDTQYF.

The table lists this clone with many counts. The CDR3 loop is CASSFDGRGSPYNEQFF. As DNA, the CDR3 is TGTGCCAGCAGCTTCGACGGTCGGGGTAGTCCCTACAATGAGCAGTTCTTC. The J gene is TRBJ2-1, the V gene TRBV7-6; a weak D match, TRBD2 (5 bases). From germline, CDR1 is SGHVS and CDR2 FNYEAQ. This CDR3 contains 17 residues. Trimming removed 3 bases from V and 2 bases from J, with 17 bases in between.

In its sample, this clone was seen a few times. This chain joins TRBV6-1 and TRBJ2-3, with D hard to call. Germline CDR1 reads MNHNS; CDR2 reads SASEGT. The CDR3 loop spans 13 amino acids. The V end lost 7 bases, the J end lost 3 bases, and 11 bases lay between the germline ends. CDR3 amino acids: CASTLDPTDTQYF. In nucleotides, the CDR3 is TGTGCCAGCACCCTGGACCCGACAGATACGCAGTATTTT.

This clone is labeled as medium-sized. This chain uses TRBV5-1 with TRBJ1-6; the D is unclear. V dropped 0 bases and J dropped 4 bases, with 8 bases sitting between them. The germline V gene encodes CDR1 SGHRS and CDR2 YFSETQ. The CDR3 loop spans 15 amino acids. The CDR3 loop is CASSLGQKYNSPLHF. DNA of the CDR3: TGCGCCAGCAGCTTGGGGCAGAAATATAATTCACCCCTCCACTTT.